This entry describes one T cell receptor beta chain. Its antigen remains unknown. Trimming removed 0 bases from V and 2 bases from J, with 11 bases in between. CDR3 length equals 15 residues. Germline CDR1 SGHAT, CDR2 FQNNGV. Profiling relied on immunoSEQ multiplex PCR, and the TCRdb table lists in-frame clones only, not all of them. This sample has tens of thousands of clones, with around four fifths found just once. The data derive from a study of vaccination effects on CD4 cells after COVID-19. Across the study: All participants had two doses of either the BNT162b2 or mRNA-1273 vaccine.

The ViraFEST assay expanded antigen-specific CD4+ T cells with viral peptide pools before sequencing. The culture ran for under eleven days, and then CD4+ T cells were isolated. According to the study, vaccine recipients showed no prior SARS-CoV-2 infection and negative nucleocapsid antibodies. Every well housed some 1.8 million PBMC, which grew in culture alongside 10 IU/ml IL-2 and 10 ug/ml peptides. The study's findings and limits: Common cold coronavirus cross-reactivity was shown by only 1 of 255 vaccine-induced clones in healthy vaccinees. Marked clonal contraction of both clone types appeared late after vaccination.

This sequence joins TRBV11-2 and TRBJ2-7; D remains unclear. The TCR originated in a human donor who received a COVID-19 vaccine. The material sequenced was CD4+ T cells from PBMCs cultured with HCoV-OC43 spike peptides, taken before COVID-19 vaccination. Subset denoted: HCoV-OC43 spike overlapping peptide pool stimulation. CDR3 DNA sequence: TGTGCCAGCAGCTTAGATCTGGGGTCGGCCTACGAGCAGTACTTC. It translates to CASSLDLGSAYEQYF.